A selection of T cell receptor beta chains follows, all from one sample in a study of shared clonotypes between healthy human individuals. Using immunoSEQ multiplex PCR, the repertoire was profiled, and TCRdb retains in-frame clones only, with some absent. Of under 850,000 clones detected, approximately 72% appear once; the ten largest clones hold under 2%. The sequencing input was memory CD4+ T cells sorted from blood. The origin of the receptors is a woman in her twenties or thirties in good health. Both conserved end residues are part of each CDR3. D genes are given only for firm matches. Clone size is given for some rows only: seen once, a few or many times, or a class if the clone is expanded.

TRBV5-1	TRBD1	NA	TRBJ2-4	CASSSWDRGINIQYF	TGCGCCAGCAGCTCGTGGGACAGGGGGATAAACATTCAGTACTTC
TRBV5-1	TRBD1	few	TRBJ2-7	CASSLASDRDYEQYF	TGCGCCAGCAGCTTGGCCTCGGACAGGGACTACGAGCAGTACTTC
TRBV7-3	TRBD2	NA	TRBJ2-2	CASSSSRGGTGELFF	TGTGCCAGCAGCTCCTCCCGGGGAGGGACCGGGGAGCTGTTTTTT
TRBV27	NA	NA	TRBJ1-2	CASSRGPRVYGYTF	TGTGCCAGCAGTAGGGGCCCCAGGGTCTATGGCTACACCTTC
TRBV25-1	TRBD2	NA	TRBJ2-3	CASSESLADTDTQYF	TGTGCCAGCAGTGAAAGCCTAGCGGACACAGATACGCAGTATTTT
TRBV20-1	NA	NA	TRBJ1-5	CSAGGHQPQHF	TGCAGTGCCGGAGGCCATCAGCCCCAGCATTTT
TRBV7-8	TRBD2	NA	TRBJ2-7	CASSLRLAGPLSYEQYF	TGTGCCAGCAGCTTACGACTAGCGGGACCTCTCTCCTACGAGCAGTACTTC
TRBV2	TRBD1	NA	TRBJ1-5	CASSEETGGFQPQHF	TGTGCCAGCAGTGAGGAGACAGGGGGCTTCCAGCCCCAGCATTTT
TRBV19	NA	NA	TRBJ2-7	CASSPGWDGAYEQYF	TGTGCCAGTAGTCCCGGGTGGGACGGGGCCTACGAGCAGTACTTC
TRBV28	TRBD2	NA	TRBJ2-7	CASSLSGREFVYEQYF	TGTGCCAGCAGTTTGTCTGGGCGGGAGTTTGTCTACGAGCAGTACTTC
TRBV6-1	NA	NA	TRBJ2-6	CASTRGPRGANVLTF	TGTGCCAGCACCAGGGGCCCTCGTGGGGCCAACGTCCTGACTTTC
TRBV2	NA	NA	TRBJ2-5	CASSDHGYRETQYF	TGTGCCAGCAGTGATCACGGGTATCGAGAGACCCAGTACTTC
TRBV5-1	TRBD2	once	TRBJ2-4	CASSREGQRESIQYF	TGCGCCAGCAGCCGAGAGGGCCAGCGGGAAAGCATTCAGTACTTC
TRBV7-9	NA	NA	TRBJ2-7	CASSPSGRPPYEQYF	TGTGCCAGCAGCCCGTCAGGGAGGCCACCCTACGAGCAGTACTTC
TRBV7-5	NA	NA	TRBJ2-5	CASSSQETQYF	TGTGCCAGCAGTTCTCAAGAGACCCAGTACTTC
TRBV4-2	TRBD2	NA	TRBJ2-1	CASSLQIAGVVEQFF	TGTGCCAGCAGCCTTCAAATAGCGGGAGTCGTTGAGCAGTTCTTC
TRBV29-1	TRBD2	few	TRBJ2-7	CSAASPAGGREQYF	TGCAGCGCCGCTTCTCCGGCGGGAGGGCGCGAGCAGTACTTC
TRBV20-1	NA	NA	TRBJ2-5	CSAKTQYF	TGCAGTGCCAAGACCCAGTACTTC
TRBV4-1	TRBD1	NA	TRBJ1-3	CASSHQDRGLPGNTIYF	TGCGCCAGCAGCCATCAGGACAGGGGGTTACCCGGAAACACCATATATTTT
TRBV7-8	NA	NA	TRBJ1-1	CASSQEGYTEAFF	TGTGCCAGCAGCCAGGAGGGCTACACTGAAGCTTTCTTT
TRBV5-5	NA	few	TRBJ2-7	CASSSQVGGASEQYF	TGTGCCAGCAGCTCCCAGGTGGGGGGGGCTAGTGAGCAGTACTTC
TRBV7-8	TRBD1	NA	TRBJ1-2	CASSSRDSPNYGYTF	TGTGCCAGCAGCTCTCGGGACAGCCCTAACTATGGCTACACCTTC
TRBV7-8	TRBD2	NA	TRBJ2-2	CASSPGTSGTTGELFF	TGTGCCAGCAGCCCGGGGACTAGCGGGACGACCGGGGAGCTGTTTTTT
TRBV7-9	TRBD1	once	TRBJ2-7	CASSLSWDRGHEQYF	TGTGCCAGCAGCTTATCTTGGGACAGGGGCCACGAGCAGTACTTC
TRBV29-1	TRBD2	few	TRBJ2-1	CSVEPLAGPYNEQFF	TGCAGCGTTGAACCCTTAGCGGGACCCTACAATGAGCAGTTCTTC
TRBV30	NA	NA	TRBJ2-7	CAWGGRAHEQYF	TGTGCCTGGGGCGGCAGGGCCCACGAGCAGTACTTC
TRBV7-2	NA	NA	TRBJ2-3	CASSLSSGRGGTDTQYF	TGTGCCAGCAGCTTAAGTTCGGGGAGGGGGGGCACAGATACGCAGTATTTT
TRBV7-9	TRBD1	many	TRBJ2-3	CASSLYRGRGTDTQYF	TGTGCCAGCAGCTTATACAGAGGCAGGGGGACAGATACGCAGTATTTT
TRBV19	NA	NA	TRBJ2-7	CASQLGTAGRGEQYF	TGTGCCAGTCAGCTCGGGACAGCGGGGCGGGGAGAGCAGTACTTC
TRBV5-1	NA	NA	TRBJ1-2	CASSLGYVEDGYTF	TGCGCCAGCAGCTTGGGATATGTGGAGGATGGCTACACCTTC
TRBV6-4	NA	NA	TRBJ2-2	CASSSSGTDGELFF	TGTGCCAGCAGTTCGTCCGGGACCGACGGGGAGCTGTTTTTT
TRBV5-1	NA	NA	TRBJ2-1	CASSGRDPGSYNEQFF	TGCGCCAGCAGCGGCCGGGACCCCGGCTCCTACAATGAGCAGTTCTTC
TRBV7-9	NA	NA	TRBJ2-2	CASSIGQPNTGELFF	TGTGCCAGCAGCATTGGACAGCCGAACACCGGGGAGCTGTTTTTT
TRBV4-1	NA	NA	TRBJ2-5	CASSRDSLSSAETQYF	TGCGCCAGCAGCCGGGATTCCCTTTCTAGCGCAGAGACCCAGTACTTC
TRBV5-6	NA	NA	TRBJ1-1	CASSGGGWDTEAFF	TGTGCCAGCAGCGGCGGGGGTTGGGACACTGAAGCTTTCTTT
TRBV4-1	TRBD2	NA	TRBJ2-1	CASSRLISGRFHNEQFF	TGCGCCAGCAGCCGCCTAATTAGCGGGAGATTCCACAATGAGCAGTTCTTC
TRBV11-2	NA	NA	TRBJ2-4	CASSPSGAKNIQYF	TGTGCCAGCAGCCCCAGCGGAGCCAAAAACATTCAGTACTTC
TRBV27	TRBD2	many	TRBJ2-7	CASSRALAGVYEQYF	TGTGCCAGCAGTCGAGCCTTAGCGGGAGTCTACGAGCAGTACTTC
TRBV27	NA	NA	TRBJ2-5	CASSSRTAQETQYF	TGTGCCAGCAGTTCGAGGACGGCACAAGAGACCCAGTACTTC
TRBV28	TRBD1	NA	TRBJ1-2	CASSTPQLPRDRGPANYGYTF	TGTGCCAGCAGCACCCCACAACTACCTCGGGACAGGGGCCCCGCTAACTATGGCTACACCTTC